The rows below give T cell receptor beta chains drawn from one sample of a study of shared clonotypes between healthy human individuals. Sequencing used immunoSEQ multiplex PCR; TCRdb keeps in-frame clones, though not all of them. Among a few million clones, over 85% were seen once, and the ten largest hold about 0.39%. The sequenced sample was naive CD4+ T cells from PBMCs. Receptors originate from a young man in good health. Some clones in this sample may be carry-over from other donors' samples. Each CDR3 is given with its conserved first and last residue. The D gene is left open where the match is weak. Rows may omit the clone size; those that give it use once, few, many or a size class.

cdr3_length: 12; clone_size: -; j_call: TRBJ2-5; d_call: -; v_call: TRBV18; cdr3_aa: CASSPLEETQYF; cdr3_nt: TGTGCCAGCTCACCACTGGAAGAGACCCAGTACTTC
cdr3_length: 15; clone_size: -; j_call: TRBJ1-5; d_call: -; v_call: TRBV4-2; cdr3_aa: CASSQDFGVNQPQHF; cdr3_nt: TGTGCCAGCAGCCAAGATTTCGGGGTTAATCAGCCCCAGCATTTT
cdr3_length: 16; clone_size: -; j_call: TRBJ2-7; d_call: -; v_call: TRBV7-9; cdr3_aa: CASSSGGGAGSYEQYF; cdr3_nt: TGTGCCAGCAGCTCCGGAGGGGGCGCGGGTTCCTACGAGCAGTACTTC
cdr3_length: 16; clone_size: -; j_call: TRBJ1-1; d_call: TRBD1; v_call: TRBV7-9; cdr3_aa: CASSARQGALRTEAFF; cdr3_nt: TGTGCCAGCAGCGCGAGACAGGGGGCGTTGAGGACTGAAGCTTTCTTT
cdr3_length: 17; clone_size: -; j_call: TRBJ2-7; d_call: -; v_call: TRBV7-9; cdr3_aa: CASSRPLPGQASYEQYF; cdr3_nt: TGTGCCAGCAGCCGGCCCTTGCCGGGACAAGCATCCTACGAGCAGTACTTC
cdr3_length: 18; clone_size: -; j_call: TRBJ2-7; d_call: TRBD2; v_call: TRBV7-9; cdr3_aa: CASSLAQGPGLGSYEQYF; cdr3_nt: TGTGCCAGCAGCTTAGCGCAGGGACCGGGACTAGGCTCCTACGAGCAGTACTTC
cdr3_length: 16; clone_size: -; j_call: TRBJ1-3; d_call: TRBD1; v_call: TRBV9; cdr3_aa: CASSAAGGSSGNTIYF; cdr3_nt: TGTGCCAGCAGCGCGGCAGGGGGTAGTTCTGGAAACACCATATATTTT
cdr3_length: 15; clone_size: -; j_call: TRBJ2-3; d_call: TRBD1; v_call: TRBV4-1; cdr3_aa: CASSLRDRDRDTQYF; cdr3_nt: TGCGCCAGCAGCCTCCGGGACAGAGATAGGGATACGCAGTATTTT
cdr3_length: 16; clone_size: -; j_call: TRBJ2-7; d_call: -; v_call: TRBV18; cdr3_aa: CASSPPSIRSSYEQYF; cdr3_nt: TGTGCCAGCTCACCACCAAGTATCAGAAGCTCCTACGAGCAGTACTTC
cdr3_length: 15; clone_size: -; j_call: TRBJ2-4; d_call: -; v_call: TRBV6-6; cdr3_aa: CASSPRISSKNIQYF; cdr3_nt: TGTGCCAGCAGCCCTAGAATTTCGAGCAAAAACATTCAGTACTTC
cdr3_length: 14; clone_size: -; j_call: TRBJ2-7; d_call: TRBD2; v_call: TRBV6-6; cdr3_aa: CASSYRAGAYEQYF; cdr3_nt: TGTGCCAGCAGTTACCGCGCGGGAGCGTACGAGCAGTACTTC
cdr3_length: 15; clone_size: -; j_call: TRBJ2-1; d_call: TRBD2; v_call: TRBV6-5; cdr3_aa: CASIYRLAGGHEQFF; cdr3_nt: TGTGCCAGCATCTACAGGCTAGCGGGAGGCCATGAGCAGTTCTTC
cdr3_length: 11; clone_size: -; j_call: TRBJ1-2; d_call: -; v_call: TRBV20-1; cdr3_aa: CSARQGNGYTF; cdr3_nt: TGCAGTGCTAGACAGGGGAATGGCTACACCTTC
cdr3_length: 15; clone_size: -; j_call: TRBJ2-1; d_call: TRBD2; v_call: TRBV7-3; cdr3_aa: CASSSGLAAYNEQFF; cdr3_nt: TGTGCCAGCAGCTCGGGACTAGCGGCCTACAATGAGCAGTTCTTC
cdr3_length: 17; clone_size: -; j_call: TRBJ2-1; d_call: TRBD2; v_call: TRBV28; cdr3_aa: CASRGLAGSYFYNEQFF; cdr3_nt: TGTGCCAGCAGGGGACTAGCGGGATCCTATTTCTACAATGAGCAGTTCTTC
cdr3_length: 15; clone_size: -; j_call: TRBJ2-3; d_call: -; v_call: TRBV4-3; cdr3_aa: CASSQDAGRTDTQYF; cdr3_nt: TGCGCCAGCAGCCAAGATGCAGGGAGGACAGATACGCAGTATTTT
cdr3_length: 17; clone_size: -; j_call: TRBJ2-1; d_call: -; v_call: TRBV28; cdr3_aa: CASSLDVAESSYNEQFF; cdr3_nt: TGTGCCAGCAGTTTAGACGTAGCGGAGAGCTCCTACAATGAGCAGTTCTTC
cdr3_length: 15; clone_size: -; j_call: TRBJ1-2; d_call: -; v_call: TRBV6-5; cdr3_aa: CASTGQLGRNYGYTF; cdr3_nt: TGTGCCAGCACCGGACAATTGGGTCGTAACTATGGCTACACCTTC
cdr3_length: 16; clone_size: -; j_call: TRBJ2-7; d_call: TRBD2; v_call: TRBV5-4; cdr3_aa: CASSLFGGLPSYEQYF; cdr3_nt: TGTGCCAGCAGCTTGTTCGGGGGACTACCCTCCTACGAGCAGTACTTC
cdr3_length: 16; clone_size: -; j_call: TRBJ2-3; d_call: -; v_call: TRBV7-9; cdr3_aa: CASSRGPSKGTDTQYF; cdr3_nt: TGTGCCAGCAGCCGAGGACCGTCCAAGGGCACAGATACGCAGTATTTT
cdr3_length: 13; clone_size: -; j_call: TRBJ2-1; d_call: -; v_call: TRBV7-2; cdr3_aa: CASSLGHYNEQFF; cdr3_nt: TGTGCCAGCAGCTTAGGACACTACAATGAGCAGTTCTTC
cdr3_length: 12; clone_size: -; j_call: TRBJ1-5; d_call: -; v_call: TRBV28; cdr3_aa: CASSLDGQPQHF; cdr3_nt: TGTGCCAGCAGTTTGGATGGTCAGCCCCAGCATTTT
cdr3_length: 12; clone_size: -; j_call: TRBJ2-7; d_call: -; v_call: TRBV27; cdr3_aa: CASSFVGYEQYF; cdr3_nt: TGTGCCAGCAGTTTTGTGGGCTACGAGCAGTACTTC
cdr3_length: 13; clone_size: -; j_call: TRBJ1-3; d_call: TRBD1; v_call: TRBV30; cdr3_aa: CAWKGTGGNTIYF; cdr3_nt: TGTGCCTGGAAAGGGACAGGTGGAAACACTATATATTTT
cdr3_length: 15; clone_size: -; j_call: TRBJ1-1; d_call: TRBD1; v_call: TRBV19; cdr3_aa: CASSIGQGRETEAFF; cdr3_nt: TGTGCCAGTAGTATAGGACAGGGAAGGGAGACTGAAGCTTTCTTT
cdr3_length: 13; clone_size: -; j_call: TRBJ1-1; d_call: -; v_call: TRBV30; cdr3_aa: CAWSIKGGTEAFF; cdr3_nt: TGTGCCTGGAGTATCAAGGGGGGCACTGAAGCTTTCTTT
cdr3_length: 19; clone_size: -; j_call: TRBJ1-2; d_call: -; v_call: TRBV29-1; cdr3_aa: CSVDPFGGLLEPGSYGYTF; cdr3_nt: TGCAGCGTTGACCCCTTCGGGGGGCTTCTCGAACCTGGGAGCTATGGCTACACCTTC
cdr3_length: 13; clone_size: -; j_call: TRBJ2-5; d_call: TRBD2; v_call: TRBV6-1; cdr3_aa: CASTQRGGETQYF; cdr3_nt: TGTGCCAGCACCCAGCGGGGGGGAGAGACCCAGTACTTC
cdr3_length: 17; clone_size: -; j_call: TRBJ2-3; d_call: -; v_call: TRBV9; cdr3_aa: CASSEDETVFSTDTQYF; cdr3_nt: TGTGCCAGCAGCGAGGACGAGACAGTTTTTAGCACAGATACGCAGTATTTT
cdr3_length: 12; clone_size: -; j_call: TRBJ2-7; d_call: -; v_call: TRBV5-1; cdr3_aa: CASSYGSYEQYF; cdr3_nt: TGCGCCAGCAGCTATGGCTCCTACGAGCAGTACTTC
cdr3_length: 14; clone_size: -; j_call: TRBJ1-1; d_call: -; v_call: TRBV5-1; cdr3_aa: CASSLVAGFTEAFF; cdr3_nt: TGCGCCAGCAGCTTGGTGGCAGGGTTCACTGAAGCTTTCTTT
cdr3_length: 14; clone_size: once; j_call: TRBJ1-2; d_call: -; v_call: TRBV25-1; cdr3_aa: CASSETPQIYGYTF; cdr3_nt: TGTGCCAGCAGTGAAACCCCGCAGATCTATGGCTACACCTTC
cdr3_length: 15; clone_size: -; j_call: TRBJ2-7; d_call: TRBD2; v_call: TRBV7-6; cdr3_aa: CASSLESGGPHEQYF; cdr3_nt: TGTGCCAGCAGCTTAGAGTCGGGGGGACCCCACGAGCAGTACTTC